This TCR beta chain was identified during a study of patients and donors after allogeneic stem cell transplantation. This clonotype has only a few counts. Using its own MiXCR run on the RT-PCR reads, TCRdb lists one record per CDR3 protein. The sample holds about 410,000 distinct CDR3 sequences, about a sixth seen once. The length of the CDR3 is 12 residues. Germline CDR1 reads SNHLY; CDR2 reads FYNNEI. Trimming took 11 bases from V and 3 from J, leaving 11 bases between them. The sequencing sample was made of blood, either unsorted or a sorted T cell fraction (not recorded which). This sequence was found in a human donor who was either an allogeneic HSCT recipient or a stem cell or donor lymphocyte infusion donor (not recorded which). It is not recorded whose cells these are; they may come from a transplant donor. The chain has TRBV2 and TRBJ1-3, with D possibly TRBD1 on 6 matching bases. In DNA, the CDR3 is TGTGCCGGACACAGGGATGGAAACACCATATATTTT. It translates to CAGHRDGNTIYF.